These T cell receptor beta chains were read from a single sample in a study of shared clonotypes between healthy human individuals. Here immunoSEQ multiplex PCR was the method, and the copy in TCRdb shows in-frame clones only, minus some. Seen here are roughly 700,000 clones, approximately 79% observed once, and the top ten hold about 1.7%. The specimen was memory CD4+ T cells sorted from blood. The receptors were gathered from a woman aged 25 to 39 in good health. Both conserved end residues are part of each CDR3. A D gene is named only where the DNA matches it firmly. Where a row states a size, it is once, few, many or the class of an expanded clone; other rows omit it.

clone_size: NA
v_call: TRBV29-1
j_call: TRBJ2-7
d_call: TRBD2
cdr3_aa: CSVGKSGLASEQYF
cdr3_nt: TGCAGCGTCGGGAAGTCGGGACTAGCAAGCGAGCAGTACTTC

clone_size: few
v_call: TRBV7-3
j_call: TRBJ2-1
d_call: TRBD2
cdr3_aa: CASSLMAGALYNEQFF
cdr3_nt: TGTGCCAGCAGCTTAATGGCGGGAGCCCTCTACAATGAGCAGTTCTTC

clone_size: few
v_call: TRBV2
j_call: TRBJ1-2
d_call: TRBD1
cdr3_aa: CAMGQGSGYTF
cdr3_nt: TGTGCCATGGGACAGGGATCTGGCTACACCTTC

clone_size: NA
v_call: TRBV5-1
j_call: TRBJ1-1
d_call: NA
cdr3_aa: CASSSRTDNTEAFF
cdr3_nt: TGCGCCAGCAGCTCTCGGACAGATAACACTGAAGCTTTCTTT

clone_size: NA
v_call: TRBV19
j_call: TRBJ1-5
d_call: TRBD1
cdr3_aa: CASSISPTGALRQPQHF
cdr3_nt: TGTGCCAGTAGTATCTCACCGACAGGGGCTCTGAGGCAGCCCCAGCATTTT

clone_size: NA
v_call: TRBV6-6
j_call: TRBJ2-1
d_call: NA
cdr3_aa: CASRAYNEQFF
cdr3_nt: TGTGCCAGCAGGGCTTACAATGAGCAGTTCTTC

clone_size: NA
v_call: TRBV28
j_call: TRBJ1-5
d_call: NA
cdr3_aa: CASSPRGGPNQPQHF
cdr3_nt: TGTGCCAGCAGCCCAAGGGGGGGGCCCAATCAGCCCCAGCATTTT

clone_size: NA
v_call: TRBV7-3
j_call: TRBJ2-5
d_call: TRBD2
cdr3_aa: CASSSSSGLSETQYF
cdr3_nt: TGTGCCAGCAGCTCTTCTAGCGGGTTATCAGAGACCCAGTACTTC

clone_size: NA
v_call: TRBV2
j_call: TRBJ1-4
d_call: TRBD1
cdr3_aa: CASSLQGQGAEKLFF
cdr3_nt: TGTGCCAGCAGCCTACAAGGACAGGGGGCTGAAAAACTGTTTTTT

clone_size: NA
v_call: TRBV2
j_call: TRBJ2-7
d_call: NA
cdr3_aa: CASIKQPGVNEQYF
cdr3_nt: TGTGCCAGCATTAAACAACCGGGAGTTAACGAGCAGTACTTC

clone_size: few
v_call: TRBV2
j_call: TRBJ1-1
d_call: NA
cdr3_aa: CASSVTGNTEAFF
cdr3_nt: TGTGCCAGCAGTGTGACGGGTAACACTGAAGCTTTCTTT

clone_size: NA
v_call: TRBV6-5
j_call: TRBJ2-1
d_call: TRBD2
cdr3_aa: CASSSFGGIAYNEQFF
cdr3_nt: TGTGCCAGCAGTTCTTTCGGGGGGATCGCCTACAATGAGCAGTTCTTC

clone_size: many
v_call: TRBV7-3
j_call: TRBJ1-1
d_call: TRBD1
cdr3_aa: CASSSQGDTEAFF
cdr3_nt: TGTGCCAGCAGCTCACAGGGGGACACTGAAGCTTTCTTT

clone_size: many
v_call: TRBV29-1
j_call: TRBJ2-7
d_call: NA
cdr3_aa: CSVEEGWAGGQYF
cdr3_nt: TGCAGCGTTGAAGAAGGGTGGGCAGGCGGGCAGTACTTC

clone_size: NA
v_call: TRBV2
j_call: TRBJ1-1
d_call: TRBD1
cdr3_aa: CASRITGGTRGAFF
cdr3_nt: TGTGCCAGCAGAATAACAGGGGGGACAAGAGGAGCTTTCTTT

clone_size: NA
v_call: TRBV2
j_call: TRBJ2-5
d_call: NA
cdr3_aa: CASSGKETQYF
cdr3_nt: TGTGCCAGCAGTGGTAAAGAGACCCAGTACTTC

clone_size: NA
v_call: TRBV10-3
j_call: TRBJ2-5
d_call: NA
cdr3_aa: CAISVGGIYQETQYF
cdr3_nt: TGTGCCATCAGTGTTGGCGGGATCTACCAAGAGACCCAGTACTTC

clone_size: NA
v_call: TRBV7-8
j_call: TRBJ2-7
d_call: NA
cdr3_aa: CASSLEVNSFQYF
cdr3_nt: TGTGCCAGCAGCTTAGAGGTTAATAGCTTTCAGTACTTC

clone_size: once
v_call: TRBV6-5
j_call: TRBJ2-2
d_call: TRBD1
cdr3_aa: CASSSLRTGGTGELFF
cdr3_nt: TGTGCCAGCAGTTCGCTAAGGACAGGGGGGACCGGGGAGCTGTTTTTT

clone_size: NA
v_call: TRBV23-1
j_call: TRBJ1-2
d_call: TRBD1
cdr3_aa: CASDPEGTGVFYGYTF
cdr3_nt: TGCGCCAGCGACCCGGAGGGGACAGGGGTTTTCTATGGCTACACCTTC

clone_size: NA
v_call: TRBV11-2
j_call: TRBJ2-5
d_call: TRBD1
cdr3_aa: CASSSGTAGETQYF
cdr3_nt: TGTGCCAGCAGCTCCGGGACAGCAGGGGAGACCCAGTACTTC

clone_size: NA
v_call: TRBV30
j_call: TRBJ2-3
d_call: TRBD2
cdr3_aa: CAWDPGTSGRTDTQYF
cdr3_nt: TGTGCCTGGGACCCCGGGACTAGCGGACGCACAGATACGCAGTATTTT

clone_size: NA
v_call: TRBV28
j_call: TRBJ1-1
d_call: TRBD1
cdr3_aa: CASSLDRWNTEAFF
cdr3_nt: TGTGCCAGCAGTTTGGACAGGTGGAACACTGAAGCTTTCTTT

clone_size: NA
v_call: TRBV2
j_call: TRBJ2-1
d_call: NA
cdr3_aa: CANGVRVEQFF
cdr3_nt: TGTGCCAATGGGGTAAGGGTTGAGCAGTTCTTC

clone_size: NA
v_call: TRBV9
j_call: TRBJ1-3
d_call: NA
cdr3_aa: CASSGAAGNTIYF
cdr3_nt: TGTGCCAGCAGCGGAGCTGCGGGAAACACCATATATTTT

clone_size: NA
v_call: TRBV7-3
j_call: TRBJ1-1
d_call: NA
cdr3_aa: CASSFGGGGTEAFF
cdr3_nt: TGTGCCAGCAGCTTTGGAGGCGGAGGCACTGAAGCTTTCTTT

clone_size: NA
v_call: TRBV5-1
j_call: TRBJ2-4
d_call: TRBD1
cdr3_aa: CASGTQGAGSDIQYF
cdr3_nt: TGCGCCAGCGGTACCCAGGGGGCAGGATCAGACATTCAGTACTTC

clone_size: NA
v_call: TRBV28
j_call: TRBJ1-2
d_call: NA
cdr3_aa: CASGRYGYTF
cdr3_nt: TGTGCCAGCGGCCGTTATGGCTACACCTTC

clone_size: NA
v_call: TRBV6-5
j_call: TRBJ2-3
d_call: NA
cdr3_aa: CASSYWSGDTQYF
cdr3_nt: TGTGCCAGCAGCTATTGGTCCGGGGATACGCAGTATTTT

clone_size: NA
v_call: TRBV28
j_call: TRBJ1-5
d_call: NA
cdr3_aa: CASRGVRGNQPQHF
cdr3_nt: TGTGCCAGCAGGGGGGTCCGGGGCAATCAGCCCCAGCATTTT

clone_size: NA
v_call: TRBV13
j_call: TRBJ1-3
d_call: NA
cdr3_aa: CASSSKSGGNTIYF
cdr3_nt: TGTGCCAGCAGCTCTAAGTCAGGGGGAAACACCATATATTTT

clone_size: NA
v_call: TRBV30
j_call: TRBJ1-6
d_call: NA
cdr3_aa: CAWSREGGNSPLHF
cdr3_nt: TGTGCCTGGAGTAGGGAGGGAGGGAATTCACCCCTCCACTTT

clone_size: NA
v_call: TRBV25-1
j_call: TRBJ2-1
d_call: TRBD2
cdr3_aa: CASSESLAGDNEQFF
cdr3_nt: TGTGCCAGCAGTGAATCACTAGCGGGAGACAATGAGCAGTTCTTC

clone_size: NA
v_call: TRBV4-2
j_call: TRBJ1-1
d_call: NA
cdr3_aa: CASSYMDRDTEAFF
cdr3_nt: TGTGCCAGCAGCTACATGGACAGAGACACTGAAGCTTTCTTT

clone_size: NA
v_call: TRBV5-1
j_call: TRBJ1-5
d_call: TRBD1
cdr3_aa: CASSAGDSHSNQPQHF
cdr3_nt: TGCGCCAGCAGCGCGGGGGACAGCCATAGCAATCAGCCCCAGCATTTT

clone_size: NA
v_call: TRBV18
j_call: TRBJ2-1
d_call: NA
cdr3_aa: CASSTQYNEQFF
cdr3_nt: TGTGCCAGCTCAACTCAGTACAATGAGCAGTTCTTC

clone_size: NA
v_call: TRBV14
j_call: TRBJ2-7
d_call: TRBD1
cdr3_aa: CASSQGDRGYEQYF
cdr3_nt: TGTGCCAGCAGCCAAGGGGACAGGGGCTACGAGCAGTACTTC

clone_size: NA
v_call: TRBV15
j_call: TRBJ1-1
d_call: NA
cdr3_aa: CATNRQGNTEAFF
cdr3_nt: TGTGCCACGAACAGGCAGGGGAACACTGAAGCTTTCTTT

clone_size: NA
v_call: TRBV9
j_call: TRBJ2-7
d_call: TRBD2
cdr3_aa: CASSVGTSSTYEQYF
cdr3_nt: TGTGCCAGCAGCGTCGGGACTAGCTCTACCTACGAGCAGTACTTC

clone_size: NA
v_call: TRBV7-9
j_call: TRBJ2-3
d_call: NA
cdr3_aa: CASSLPTSITDTQYF
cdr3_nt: TGTGCCAGCAGCTTACCCACAAGTATCACAGATACGCAGTATTTT

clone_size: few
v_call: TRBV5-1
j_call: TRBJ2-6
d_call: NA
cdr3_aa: CASSLATGISGANVLTF
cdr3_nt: TGCGCCAGCAGCTTGGCCACAGGGATCTCTGGGGCCAACGTCCTGACTTTC

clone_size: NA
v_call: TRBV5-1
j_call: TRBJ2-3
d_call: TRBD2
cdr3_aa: CASSLAGAGLRDTQYF
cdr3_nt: TGCGCCAGCAGCTTGGCCGGAGCGGGACTACGAGATACGCAGTATTTT

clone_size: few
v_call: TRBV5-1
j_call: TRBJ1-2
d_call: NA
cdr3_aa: CASSPGRVGEGYTF
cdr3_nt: TGCGCCAGCAGCCCGGGCAGGGTAGGAGAGGGCTACACCTTC